This entry lists 8 T cell receptor beta chains sequenced from one sample in a study of T-cell reconstitution after alpha-beta-depleted transplantation in children. TCRbeta library preparation incorporated unique molecular identifiers. Each CDR3 protein gets one entry after TCRdb re-called the PCR reads with MiXCR. The sample lists some 840,000 distinct CDR3 sequences, around 15% occurring once. The sequencing used PBMCs, mostly from graft donor cells, collected 360 days after TCRalphabeta/CD19-depleted stem cell transplant. These receptors were obtained from a male patient under 18 who had a stem cell transplant for acute lymphoblastic leukemia, so the T cells may come from the graft donor.

The chain recombines TRBV14 with TRBJ1-1; no clear D gene. This CDR3 is built from 16 residues. The V and J ends lost 5 bases and 0 bases respectively, with 16 bases between them. CDR1 is SGHDN and CDR2 is FVKESK in the germline V gene. Here the CDR3 reads CASSANLALMNTEAFF. In nucleotides, the CDR3 is TGTGCCAGCAGCGCCAACCTGGCACTAATGAACACTGAAGCTTTCTTT.

The rearrangement links TRBV15 to TRBJ1-4; 7 bases line up with TRBD1. Germline CDR1 is LNHNV and CDR2 is YYDKDF (reference sequence). The CDR3 consists of 16 residues. V shed 2 bases, J shed 8 bases, and the junction held 11 bases outside the gene matches. CDR3 amino acids: CATSRWVDRTEEKLFF. For the CDR3, the DNA is TGTGCCACCAGCAGATGGGTGGACAGGACGGAGGAAAAACTGTTTTTT.

The CDR3 protein is CASRPTSGSPGELFF. CDR3 bases: TGTGCCAGCAGGCCGACTAGCGGTAGTCCCGGGGAGCTGTTTTTT. The V and J genes are TRBV27 and TRBJ2-2; 9 nucleotides line up with TRBD2. Per germline, CDR1 MNHEY and CDR2 SMNVEV (reference sequence). V dropped 6 bases and J dropped 6; count of bases not matched to a gene: 8. The CDR3 extends over 15 amino acids.

The chain combines TRBV7-3 with TRBJ2-7; 10 positions agree with TRBD2. The CDR3 extends over 16 amino acids. Germline CDR1 and CDR2: SGHTA and FQGTGA. Trimming at V came to 4 bases and at J to 2 bases, leaving 8 bases not matched to a gene. The CDR3 region is CASSSQGTSAPYEQYF. CDR3 bases: TGTGCCAGCAGCTCACAAGGGACTAGCGCTCCCTACGAGCAGTACTTC.

V gene TRBV10-3 combines with J gene TRBJ2-1; 10 positions match TRBD2. The CDR3 is 16 residues long. Losses at the gene ends were 0 bases for V and 7 bases for J; bases not matched to a gene: 6. CDR1 and CDR2 from the germline V gene are ENHRY and SYGVKD. CDR3: CAISESRSSGSNEQFF. The CDR3 region has the DNA TGTGCCATCAGTGAGTCGAGGTCTAGCGGGAGTAATGAGCAGTTCTTC.

The rearrangement joins TRBV18 to TRBJ2-7; D possibly corresponds to TRBD1 (5 bases). With 2 bases removed from V and 0 bases from J, the gap between germline ends came to 11 bases. The CDR3 has 15 amino acids. Germline V gene data show CDR1 as KGHSH and CDR2 as LQKENI. In DNA, the CDR3 is TGTGCCAGCTCACCAATGGACACAAGCTCCTACGAGCAGTACTTC. Translating it yields CASSPMDTSSYEQYF.

Ten or more counts support this clonotype. The chain couples TRBV29-1 to TRBJ2-5, with D unresolved. CDR3 length: 12 amino acids. Looked up from germline, CDR1 is SQVTM and CDR2 is ANQGSEA. Trimming left V 2 bases short and J 5 bases short, with 9 bases between. The CDR3 protein is CSVEKVWETQYF. The CDR3 DNA is TGCAGCGTTGAAAAGGTTTGGGAGACCCAGTACTTC.

This clonotype came up many times. The chain recombines TRBV2 with TRBJ1-1; D may be TRBD1 (5 bases). The CDR3 runs 14 residues. Germline V gives CDR1 SNHLY, CDR2 FYNNEI. Between the trimmed V and J ends, which lost 4 bases and 4 bases, there was a span of 13 bases. The CDR3 DNA reads as TGTGCCAGCAGTGTCCAGGGTGGGAGCACTGAAGCTTTCTTT. It specifies CASSVQGGSTEAFF. Together with reference TRBV2 and TRBJ1-1, the CDR3 gives the full variable domain: EPEVTQTPSHQVTQMGQEVILRCVPISNHLYFYWYRQILGQKVEFLVSFYNNEISEKSEIFDDQFSVERPDGSNFTLKIRSTKLEDSAMYFCASSVQGGSTEAFFGQGTRLTVV.